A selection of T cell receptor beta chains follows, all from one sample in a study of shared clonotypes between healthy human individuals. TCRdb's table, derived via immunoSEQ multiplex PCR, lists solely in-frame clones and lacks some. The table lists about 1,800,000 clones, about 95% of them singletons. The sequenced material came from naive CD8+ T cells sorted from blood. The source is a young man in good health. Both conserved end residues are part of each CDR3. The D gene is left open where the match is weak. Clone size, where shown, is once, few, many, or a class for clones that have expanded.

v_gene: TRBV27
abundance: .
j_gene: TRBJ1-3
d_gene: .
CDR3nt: TGTGCCAGCAGTTTATCGGGGGTACTCAGTGGAAACACCATATATTTT
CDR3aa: CASSLSGVLSGNTIYF

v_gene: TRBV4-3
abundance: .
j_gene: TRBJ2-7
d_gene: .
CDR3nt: TGCGCCAGCAGCCCCTGGACCTGGGGCGAGCAGTACTTC
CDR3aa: CASSPWTWGEQYF

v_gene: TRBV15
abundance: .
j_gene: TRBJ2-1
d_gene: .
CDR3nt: TGTGCCACCGGGGGGAATGAGCAGTTCTTC
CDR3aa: CATGGNEQFF

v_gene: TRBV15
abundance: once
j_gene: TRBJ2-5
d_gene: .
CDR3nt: TGTGCCACCAGCAGAGAGAACAGCAGGGAGACCCAGTACTTC
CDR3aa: CATSRENSRETQYF

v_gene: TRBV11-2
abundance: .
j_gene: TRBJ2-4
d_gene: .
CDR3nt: TGTGCCACCTTTCTAGGACTAGCCAAAAACATTCAGTACTTC
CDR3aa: CATFLGLAKNIQYF

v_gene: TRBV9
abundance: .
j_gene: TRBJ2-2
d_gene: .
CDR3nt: TGTGCCAGCAGCGACCGGGACCAACCAGTGTTGTTTTTT
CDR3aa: CASSDRDQPVLFF

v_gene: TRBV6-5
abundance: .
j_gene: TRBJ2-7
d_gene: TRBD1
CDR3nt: TGTGCCAGCAGTTACGGTGTGGGACAGGGTCCCTACGAGCAGTACTTC
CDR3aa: CASSYGVGQGPYEQYF

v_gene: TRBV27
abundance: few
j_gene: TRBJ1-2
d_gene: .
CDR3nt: TGTGCCAGCAGTATGGGAGGAGGCTTCTATGGCTACACCTTC
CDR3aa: CASSMGGGFYGYTF

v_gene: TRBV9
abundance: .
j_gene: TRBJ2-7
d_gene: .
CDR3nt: TGTGCCAGCAGCGTAGCGGCAGCTAAGGGCTACGAGCAGTACTTC
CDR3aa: CASSVAAAKGYEQYF

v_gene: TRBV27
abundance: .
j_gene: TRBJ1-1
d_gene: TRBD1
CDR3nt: TGTGCCAGCAGGACAGGGGTTGAAGCTTTCTTT
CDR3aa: CASRTGVEAFF

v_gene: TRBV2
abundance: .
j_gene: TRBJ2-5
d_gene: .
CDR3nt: TGTGCCAGCAGTGATGGGATGGGGAAAGGAGAGACCCAGTACTTC
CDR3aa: CASSDGMGKGETQYF

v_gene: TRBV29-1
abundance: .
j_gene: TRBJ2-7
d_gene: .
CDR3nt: TGCAGCGTTGCAGGCCAATTAGGCTACGAGCAGTACTTC
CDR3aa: CSVAGQLGYEQYF

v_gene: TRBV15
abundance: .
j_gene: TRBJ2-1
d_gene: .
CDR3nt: TGTGCCACCAGCAAAAGGGGAGCCTACAATGAGCAGTTCTTC
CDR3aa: CATSKRGAYNEQFF

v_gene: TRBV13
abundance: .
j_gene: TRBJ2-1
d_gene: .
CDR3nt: TGTGCCAGCAGCCCGGGGGGCAGGGGGAGTAATGAGCAGTTCTTC
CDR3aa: CASSPGGRGSNEQFF

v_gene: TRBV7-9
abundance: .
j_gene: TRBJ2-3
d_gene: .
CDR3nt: TGTGCCAGCAGCTTAAACCTAGTCGCAGATACGCAGTATTTT
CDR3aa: CASSLNLVADTQYF

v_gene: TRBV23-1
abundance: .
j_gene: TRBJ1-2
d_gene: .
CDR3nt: TGCGCCAGCAGTCCTATAAGGAGGACGGGACCGCAGAACTATGGCTACACCTTC
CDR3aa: CASSPIRRTGPQNYGYTF

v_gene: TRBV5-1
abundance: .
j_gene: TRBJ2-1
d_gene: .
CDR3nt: TGCGCCAGCAGCCTTTTCGGTGAGCAGTTCTTC
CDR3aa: CASSLFGEQFF

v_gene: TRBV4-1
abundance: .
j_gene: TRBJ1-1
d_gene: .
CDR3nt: TGCGCCAGCAGCCAAAAAAACACTGAAGCTTTCTTT
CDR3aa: CASSQKNTEAFF

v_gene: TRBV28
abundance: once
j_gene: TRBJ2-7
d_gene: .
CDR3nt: TGTGCCAGCAGTTTAAGTAACAGTGGTGTTGAGCAGTACTTC
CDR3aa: CASSLSNSGVEQYF

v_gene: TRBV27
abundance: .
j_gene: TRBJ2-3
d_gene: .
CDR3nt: TGTGCCAGCAGTTTATATTCTGGGCCGCCCACAGATACGCAGTATTTT
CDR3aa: CASSLYSGPPTDTQYF

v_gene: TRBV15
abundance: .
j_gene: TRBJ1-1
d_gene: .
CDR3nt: TGTGCCACCAGCAGCCCTGAGGGTTTCGCGTACACTGAAGCTTTCTTT
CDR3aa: CATSSPEGFAYTEAFF

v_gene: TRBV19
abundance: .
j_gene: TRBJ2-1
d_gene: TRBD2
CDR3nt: TGTGCCAGTAGTCTGCGACTAGCGGGAGGAAGCAGTGAGCAGTTCTTC
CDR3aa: CASSLRLAGGSSEQFF

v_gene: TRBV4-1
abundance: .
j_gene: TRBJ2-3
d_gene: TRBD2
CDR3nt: TGCGCCAGCAGCTACCTGACTAGCGTGGGCACAGATACGCAGTATTTT
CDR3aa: CASSYLTSVGTDTQYF

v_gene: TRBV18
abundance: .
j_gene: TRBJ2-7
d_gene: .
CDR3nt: TGTGCCAGCTCCCCTGGGAATTTCTACGAGCAGTACTTC
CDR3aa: CASSPGNFYEQYF

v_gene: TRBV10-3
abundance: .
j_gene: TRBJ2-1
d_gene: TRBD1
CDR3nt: TGTGCCATCAGCAACCTGGACAGGGATGAGCAGTTCTTC
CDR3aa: CAISNLDRDEQFF

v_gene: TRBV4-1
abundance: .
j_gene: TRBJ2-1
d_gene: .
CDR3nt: TGCGCCAGCAGCCACCTCGGGAATGAGCAGTTCTTC
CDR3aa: CASSHLGNEQFF

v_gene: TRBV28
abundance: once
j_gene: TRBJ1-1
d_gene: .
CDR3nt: TGTGCCAGCAGTTCCCCAAACCTTGGAAGAAAAGCTTTCTTT
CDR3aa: CASSSPNLGRKAFF

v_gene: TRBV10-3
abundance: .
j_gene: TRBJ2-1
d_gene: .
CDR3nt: TGTGCCATCAGTGGCGCGGGGGCTTACAATGAGCAGTTCTTC
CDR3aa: CAISGAGAYNEQFF

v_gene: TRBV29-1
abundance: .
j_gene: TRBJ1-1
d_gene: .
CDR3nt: TGCAGCGTTGAGAGGGGCTGGACAGAGCACACTGAAGCTTTCTTT
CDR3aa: CSVERGWTEHTEAFF

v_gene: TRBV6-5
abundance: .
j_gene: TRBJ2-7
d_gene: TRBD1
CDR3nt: TGTGCCAGCAGTTCGGACAGGGAGGACTCCTACGAGCAGTACTTC
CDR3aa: CASSSDREDSYEQYF

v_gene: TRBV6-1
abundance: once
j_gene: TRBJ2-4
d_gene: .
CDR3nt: TGTGCCAGCAGTGAATTAAATGTTGCCAAAAACATTCAGTACTTC
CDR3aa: CASSELNVAKNIQYF

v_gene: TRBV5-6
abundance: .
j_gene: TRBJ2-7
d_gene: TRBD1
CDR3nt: TGTGCCAGCAGCCAAACTGACAGGGTCGACGAGCAGTACTTC
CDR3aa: CASSQTDRVDEQYF

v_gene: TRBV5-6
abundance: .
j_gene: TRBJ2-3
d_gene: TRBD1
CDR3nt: TGTGCCAGCAGCTTGGGACAGGGGGATACGCAGTATTTT
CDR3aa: CASSLGQGDTQYF

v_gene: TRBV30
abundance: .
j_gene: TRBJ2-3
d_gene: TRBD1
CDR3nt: TGTGCCTGGAGTGTCGGGACAGGGAAGGATACGCAGTATTTT
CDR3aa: CAWSVGTGKDTQYF

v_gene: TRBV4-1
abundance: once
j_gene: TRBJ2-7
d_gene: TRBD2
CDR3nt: TGCGCCAGCAGCCAAGAGCCCGGGAGGCGGTACGAGCAGTACTTC
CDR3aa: CASSQEPGRRYEQYF

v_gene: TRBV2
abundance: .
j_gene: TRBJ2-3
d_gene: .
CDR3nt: TGTGCCAGCAGGGAGGGGGCAGATACGCAGTATTTT
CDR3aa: CASREGADTQYF

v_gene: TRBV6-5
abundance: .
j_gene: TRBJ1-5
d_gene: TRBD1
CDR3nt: TGTGCCAGCAGGCCTGGACAGGGAGATCAGCCCCAGCATTTT
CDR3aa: CASRPGQGDQPQHF

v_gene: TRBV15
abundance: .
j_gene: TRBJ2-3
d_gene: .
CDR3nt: TGTGCCACCAGCAGAGATCGGCCAGGTCCCACAGATACGCAGTATTTT
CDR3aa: CATSRDRPGPTDTQYF

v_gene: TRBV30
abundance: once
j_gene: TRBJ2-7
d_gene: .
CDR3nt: TGTGCCTGGGGACCCTACGAGCAGTACTTC
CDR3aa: CAWGPYEQYF

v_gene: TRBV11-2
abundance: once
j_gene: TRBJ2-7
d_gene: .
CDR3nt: TGTGCCAGCAGCTTTGCTGGACAGTACTACGAGCAGTACTTC
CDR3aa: CASSFAGQYYEQYF

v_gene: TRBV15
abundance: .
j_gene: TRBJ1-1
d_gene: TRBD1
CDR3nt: TGTGCCACCAGCAGGGGGACAGGGATGGTGAACACTGAAGCTTTCTTT
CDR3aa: CATSRGTGMVNTEAFF

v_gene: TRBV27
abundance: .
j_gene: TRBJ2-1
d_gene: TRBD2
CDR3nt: TGTGCCAGCAGTACCGGACTAGCGGGAGTTCATGAGCAGTTCTTC
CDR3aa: CASSTGLAGVHEQFF

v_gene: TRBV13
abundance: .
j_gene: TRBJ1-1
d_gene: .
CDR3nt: TGTGCCAGCAGCTTGGGTAATTGGGCCGGAGACGAGAACACTGAAGCTTTCTTT
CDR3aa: CASSLGNWAGDENTEAFF

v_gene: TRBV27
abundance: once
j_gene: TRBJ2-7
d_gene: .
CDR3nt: TGTGCCAGCCCGGCGCAGGCCAACTACGAGCAGTACTTC
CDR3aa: CASPAQANYEQYF

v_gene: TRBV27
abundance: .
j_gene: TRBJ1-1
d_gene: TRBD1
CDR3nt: TGTGCCATCCAACAGGGGGTAGGTACTGAAGCTTTCTTT
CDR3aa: CAIQQGVGTEAFF

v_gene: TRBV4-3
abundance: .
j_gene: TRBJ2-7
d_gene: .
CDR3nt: TGCGCCAGCAGCCCCGGGAGCTCTTCCTCCTACGAGCAGTACTTC
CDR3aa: CASSPGSSSSYEQYF

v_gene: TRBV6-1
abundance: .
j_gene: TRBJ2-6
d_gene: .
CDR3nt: TGTGCCAGCAGTGATCCAACCACTTTGTCTGGGGCCAACGTCCTGACTTTC
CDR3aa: CASSDPTTLSGANVLTF

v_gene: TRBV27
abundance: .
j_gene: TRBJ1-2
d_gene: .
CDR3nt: TGTGCCAGCAGTCCTCAGGTCTTCTATGGCTACACCTTC
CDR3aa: CASSPQVFYGYTF

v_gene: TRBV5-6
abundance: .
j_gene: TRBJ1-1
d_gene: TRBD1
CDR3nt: TGTGCCAGCAGCTTTGCAGGGGGAGTGAACACTGAAGCTTTCTTT
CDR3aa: CASSFAGGVNTEAFF

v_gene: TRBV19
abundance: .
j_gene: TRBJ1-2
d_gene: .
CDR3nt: TGTGCCAGTAGTATAGATCTATCTAACTATGGCTACACCTTC
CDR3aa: CASSIDLSNYGYTF

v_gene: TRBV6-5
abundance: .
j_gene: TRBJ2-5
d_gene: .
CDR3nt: TGTGCCAGCAGTTATGACAGAGAAGAGACCCAGTACTTC
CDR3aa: CASSYDREETQYF

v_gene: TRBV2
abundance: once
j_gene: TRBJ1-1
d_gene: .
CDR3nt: TGTGCCAGCACTCGAGCGGCGAACACTGAAGCTTTCTTT
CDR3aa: CASTRAANTEAFF

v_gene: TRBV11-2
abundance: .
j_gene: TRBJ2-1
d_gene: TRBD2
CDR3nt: TGTGCCAGCAGCTTACTAGCGGAGCGGAATGAGCAGTTCTTC
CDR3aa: CASSLLAERNEQFF

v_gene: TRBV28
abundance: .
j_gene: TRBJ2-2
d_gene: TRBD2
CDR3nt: TGTGCCAGCAGTTCAAGACTAGCGGGAGCGAACACCGGGGAGCTGTTTTTT
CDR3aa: CASSSRLAGANTGELFF

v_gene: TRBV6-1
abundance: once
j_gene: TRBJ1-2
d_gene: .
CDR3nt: TGTGCCAGCGGTCTAGGGGGGACCTATGGCTACACCTTC
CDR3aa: CASGLGGTYGYTF